These T cell receptor beta chains were read from a single sample in a study of a mutant IDH1 vaccine in newly diagnosed glioma. These receptors' antigens are unknown. Sequenced by immunoSEQ multiplex PCR; TCRdb stores in-frame clones only, minus some. This table holds 40,000 or so clones, roughly nine tenths found once. The source material was PBMCs, sampled from a glioma patient whose treatment included an IDH1 peptide vaccine. These receptors all come from a man in his forties or fifties with glioma. Each CDR3 is given with its conserved first and last residue. A D gene is named only where the DNA matches it firmly. Size values are once, few and many counts, or a class for expanded clones, and some rows have none.

clone_size,v_call,j_call,d_call,cdr3_nt,cdr3_aa
few,TRBV30,TRBJ1-4,.,TGTGCCTGGAGTCCCCAGCTTAATGAAAAACTGTTTTTT,CAWSPQLNEKLFF
once,TRBV11-3,TRBJ2-2,TRBD2,TGTGCCAGCAGCGCGGGAGCTATCACCGGGGAGCTGTTTTTT,CASSAGAITGELFF
once,TRBV6-5,TRBJ2-5,.,TGTGCCAGCATCGGGCCCCAAGAGACCCAGTACTTC,CASIGPQETQYF
.,TRBV27,TRBJ1-6,TRBD1,TGTGCCAGCAGTTTATCCAGGGGGGGTTCACCCCTCCACTTT,CASSLSRGGSPLHF
.,TRBV5-4,TRBJ2-3,.,TGTGCCAGCAGCTTGGAGGGGGTCCATACGCAGTATTTT,CASSLEGVHTQYF
.,TRBV4-3,TRBJ2-2,TRBD1,TGCGCCAGCAGCCAAGATCGGGCAGGGGGCACCGGGGAGCTGTTTTTT,CASSQDRAGGTGELFF
.,TRBV28,TRBJ1-5,.,TGTGCCAGCAGTTTTTCCAGAAGAGGCAATCAGCCCCAGCATTTT,CASSFSRRGNQPQHF
.,TRBV29-1,TRBJ1-1,TRBD1,TGCAGCGAGACAGGGGGAAGGACTGAAGCTTTCTTT,CSETGGRTEAFF
.,TRBV5-1,TRBJ1-1,.,TGCGCCAGCAGGGGGACTAGGCCTCAACGGGTTGAAGCTTTCTTT,CASRGTRPQRVEAFF
few,TRBV15,TRBJ1-2,.,TGTGCCACCAGCAGAGAGGGGCAGCTCTATGGCTACACCTTC,CATSREGQLYGYTF
.,TRBV5-6,TRBJ1-2,.,TGTGCCAGCAGCCGGGGGCAGGGTGAATATGGCTACACCTTC,CASSRGQGEYGYTF
.,TRBV7-2,TRBJ2-3,.,TGTGCCAGCAGCCAAGGGATCACAGATACGCAGTATTTT,CASSQGITDTQYF
.,TRBV4-1,TRBJ2-1,TRBD2,TGCGCCAGCAGCCGCGGGAGGGCGAGGGCCTCCAATGAGCAGTTCTTC,CASSRGRARASNEQFF
.,TRBV11-2,TRBJ2-1,TRBD2,TGTGCCAGCAGCCCTCCGGGACTAGCGGTATACAATGAGCAGTTCTTC,CASSPPGLAVYNEQFF
few,TRBV4-1,TRBJ2-5,.,TGCGCCAGCAGCCATCCCCCCGGACGGACTATCAGACCAAAAGTTTACCAAGAGACCCAGTACTTC,CASSHPPGRTIRPKVYQETQYF
.,TRBV9,TRBJ1-1,TRBD1,TGTGCCAGCAGCCCACTAGACAGGGTCTACACTGAAGCTTTCTTT,CASSPLDRVYTEAFF
few,TRBV19,TRBJ1-5,.,TGTGCCAGTCGGGACAGCAATCAGCCCCAGCATTTT,CASRDSNQPQHF
once,TRBV9,TRBJ1-5,TRBD1,TGTGCCAGCAGCACCCGAGCGACAGGGAGAGATCAGCCCCAGCATTTT,CASSTRATGRDQPQHF